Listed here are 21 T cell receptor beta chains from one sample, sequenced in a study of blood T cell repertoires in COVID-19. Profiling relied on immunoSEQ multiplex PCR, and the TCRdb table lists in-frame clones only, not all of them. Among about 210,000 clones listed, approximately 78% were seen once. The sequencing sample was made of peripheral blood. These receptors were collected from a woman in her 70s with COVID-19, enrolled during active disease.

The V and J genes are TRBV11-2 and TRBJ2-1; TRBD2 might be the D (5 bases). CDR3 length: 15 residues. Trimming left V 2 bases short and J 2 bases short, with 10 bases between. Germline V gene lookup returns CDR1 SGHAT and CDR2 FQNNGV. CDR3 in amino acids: CASSLILAAYNEQFF. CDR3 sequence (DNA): TGTGCCAGCAGCTTAATCCTAGCCGCCTACAATGAGCAGTTCTTC.

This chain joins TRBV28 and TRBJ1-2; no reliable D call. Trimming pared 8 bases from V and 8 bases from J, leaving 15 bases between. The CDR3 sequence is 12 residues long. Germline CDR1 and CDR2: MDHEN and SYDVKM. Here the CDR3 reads CASSGSLRGYTF. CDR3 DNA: TGTGCCAGCTCGGGGTCCTTGAGGGGCTACACCTTC.

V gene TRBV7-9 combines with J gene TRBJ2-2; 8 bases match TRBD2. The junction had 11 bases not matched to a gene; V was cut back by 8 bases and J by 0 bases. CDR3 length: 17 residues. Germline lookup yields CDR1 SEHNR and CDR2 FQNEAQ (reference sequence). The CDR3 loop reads CASSAVAGGANTGELFF. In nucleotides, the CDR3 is TGTGCCAGCTCCGCAGTAGCCGGGGGGGCGAACACCGGGGAGCTGTTTTTT.

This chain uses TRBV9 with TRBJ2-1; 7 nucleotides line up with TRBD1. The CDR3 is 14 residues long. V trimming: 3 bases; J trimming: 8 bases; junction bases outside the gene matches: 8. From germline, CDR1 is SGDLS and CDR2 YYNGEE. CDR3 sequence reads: CASSARTGLDEQFF. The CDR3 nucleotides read TGTGCCAGCAGCGCCCGGACAGGCCTGGATGAGCAGTTCTTC.

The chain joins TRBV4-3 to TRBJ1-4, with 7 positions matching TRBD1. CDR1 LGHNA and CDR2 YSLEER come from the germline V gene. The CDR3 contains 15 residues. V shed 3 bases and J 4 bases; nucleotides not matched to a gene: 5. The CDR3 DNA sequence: TGCGCCAGCAGCCACTGGGGGACAGATAATGAAAAACTGTTTTTT. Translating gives CASSHWGTDNEKLFF.

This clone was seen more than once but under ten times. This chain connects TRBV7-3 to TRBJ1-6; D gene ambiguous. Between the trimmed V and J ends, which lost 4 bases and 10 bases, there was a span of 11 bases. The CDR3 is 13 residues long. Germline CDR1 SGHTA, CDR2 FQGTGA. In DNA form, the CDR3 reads TGTGCCAGCAGCTCGGGATCGGGCTCACCCCTCCACTTT. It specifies CASSSGSGSPLHF. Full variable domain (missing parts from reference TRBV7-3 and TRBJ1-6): GAGVSQTPSNKVTEKGKYVELRCDPISGHTALYWYRQSLGQGPEFLIYFQGTGAADDSGLPNDRFFAVRPEGSVSTLKIQRTERGDSAVYLCASSSGSGSPLHFGNGTRLTVT.

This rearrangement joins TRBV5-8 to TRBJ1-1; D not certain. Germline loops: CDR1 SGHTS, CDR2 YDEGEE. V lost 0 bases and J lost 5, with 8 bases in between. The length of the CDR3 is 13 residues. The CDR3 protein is CASSLGPETEAFF. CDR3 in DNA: TGTGCCAGCAGCTTGGGACCGGAGACTGAAGCTTTCTTT.

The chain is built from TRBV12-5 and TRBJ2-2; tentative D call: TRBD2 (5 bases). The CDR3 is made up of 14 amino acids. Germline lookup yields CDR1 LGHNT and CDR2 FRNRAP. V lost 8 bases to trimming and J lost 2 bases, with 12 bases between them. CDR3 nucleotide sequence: TGTGCTAGTTCGACGGGGAGAAACACCGGGGAGCTGTTTTTT. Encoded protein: CASSTGRNTGELFF.

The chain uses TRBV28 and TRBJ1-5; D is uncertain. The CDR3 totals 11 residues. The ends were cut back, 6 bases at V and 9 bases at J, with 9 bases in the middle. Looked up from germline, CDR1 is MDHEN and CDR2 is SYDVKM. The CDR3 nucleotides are TGTGCCAGCAGCCCTTCGGGGCCCCAGCATTTT. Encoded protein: CASSPSGPQHF.

The CDR3 sequence is CASSSGTSWEQYF. Here the CDR3 DNA reads TGTGCCAGCAGCTCAGGGACTAGCTGGGAGCAGTACTTC. The gene calls are TRBV9 and TRBJ2-7; 9 bases match TRBD2. The V gene end was trimmed by 4 bases and the J gene end by 7 bases; junction bases not matched to a gene: 6. Germline V gene lookup returns CDR1 SGDLS and CDR2 YYNGEE. CDR3 length: 13 amino acids.

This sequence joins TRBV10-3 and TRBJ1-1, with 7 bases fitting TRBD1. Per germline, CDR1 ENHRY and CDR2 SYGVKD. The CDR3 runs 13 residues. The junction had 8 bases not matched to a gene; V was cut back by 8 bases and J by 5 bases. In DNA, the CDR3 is TGTGCCATCCAACGCGAGACAGGGACTGAAGCTTTCTTT. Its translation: CAIQRETGTEAFF.

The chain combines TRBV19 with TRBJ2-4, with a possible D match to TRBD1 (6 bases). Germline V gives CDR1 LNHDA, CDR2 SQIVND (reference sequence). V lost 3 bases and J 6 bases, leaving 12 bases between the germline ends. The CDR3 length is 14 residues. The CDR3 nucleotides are TGTGCCAGTAGTATCTTCAGGGGACCAAACATTCAGTACTTC. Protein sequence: CASSIFRGPNIQYF.

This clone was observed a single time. DNA for the CDR3: TGTGCCAGTAGTTACTCCGGGACAGGGAGGTATGGCTACACCTTC. Amino acids: CASSYSGTGRYGYTF. The rearrangement links TRBV19 to TRBJ1-2, with TRBD1 matching 9 bases. The germline CDR1 and CDR2 sequences are LNHDA and SQIVND (reference sequence). Unmatched junction bases numbered 9, after V lost 5 bases and J lost 5 bases. The CDR3 covers 15 residues.

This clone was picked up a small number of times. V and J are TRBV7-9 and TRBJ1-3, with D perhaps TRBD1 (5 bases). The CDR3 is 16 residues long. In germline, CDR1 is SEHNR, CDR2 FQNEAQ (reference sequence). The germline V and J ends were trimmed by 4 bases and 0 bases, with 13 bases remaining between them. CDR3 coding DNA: TGTGCCAGCAGCTCCTCAGGGCTGAGCTCTGGAAACACCATATATTTT. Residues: CASSSSGLSSGNTIYF.

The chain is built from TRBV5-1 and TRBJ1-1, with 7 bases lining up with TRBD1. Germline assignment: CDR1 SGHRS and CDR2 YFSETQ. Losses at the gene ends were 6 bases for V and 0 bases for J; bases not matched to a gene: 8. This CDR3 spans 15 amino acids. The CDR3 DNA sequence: TGCGCCAGCAAGCAGGAGGGGGCTGTGAACACTGAAGCTTTCTTT. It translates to CASKQEGAVNTEAFF.

DNA of the CDR3: TGTGCCAGCAGCCGGACTAGCGGGACCACCCAGTACTTC. As protein: CASSRTSGTTQYF. The genes are TRBV3-1 (or the pseudogene TRBV3-2) and TRBJ2-5, with 12 nucleotides matching TRBD2. Germline-derived CDR1 and CDR2 are LGHDT and YNNKEL (reference sequence). CDR3 length equals 13 residues. The V and J ends lost 4 bases and 8 bases, in that order; junction bases with no gene match: 2.

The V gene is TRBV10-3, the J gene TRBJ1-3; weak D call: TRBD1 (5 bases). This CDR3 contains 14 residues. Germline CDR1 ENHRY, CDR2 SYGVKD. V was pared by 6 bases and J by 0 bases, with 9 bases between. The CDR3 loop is CAIRVGGSGNTIYF. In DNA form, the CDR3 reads TGTGCCATCAGGGTGGGGGGCTCTGGAAACACCATATATTTT.

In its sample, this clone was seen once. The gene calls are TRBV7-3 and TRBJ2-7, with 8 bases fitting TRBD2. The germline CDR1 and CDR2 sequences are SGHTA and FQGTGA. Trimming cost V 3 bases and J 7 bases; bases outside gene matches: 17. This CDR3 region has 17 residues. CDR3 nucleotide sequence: TGTGCCAGCAGCTTGGTACTAACTAGCGGAGGGTCGGGAGAGCAGTACTTC. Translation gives CASSLVLTSGGSGEQYF.

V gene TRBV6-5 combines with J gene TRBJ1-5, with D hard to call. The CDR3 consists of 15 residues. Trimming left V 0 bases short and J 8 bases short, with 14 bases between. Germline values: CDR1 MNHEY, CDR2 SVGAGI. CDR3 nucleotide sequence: TGTGCCAGCAGTTACTCAGCCGGGGATAATGAGCCCCAGCATTTT. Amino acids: CASSYSAGDNEPQHF.

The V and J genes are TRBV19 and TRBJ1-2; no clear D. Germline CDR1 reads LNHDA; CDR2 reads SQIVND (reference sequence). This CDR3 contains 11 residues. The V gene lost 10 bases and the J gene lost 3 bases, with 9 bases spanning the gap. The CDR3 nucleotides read TGTGCCATCCGGGATTACTATGGCTACACCTTC. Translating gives CAIRDYYGYTF.

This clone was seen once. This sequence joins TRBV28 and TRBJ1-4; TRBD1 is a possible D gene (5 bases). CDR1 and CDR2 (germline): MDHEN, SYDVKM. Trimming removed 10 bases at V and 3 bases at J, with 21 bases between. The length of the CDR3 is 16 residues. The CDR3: CATLGVHSGSNEKLFF. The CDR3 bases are TGTGCCACTCTAGGGGTACACTCCGGATCTAATGAAAAACTGTTTTTT.